A selection of T cell receptor beta chains follows, all from one sample in a study of PD-L1 blockade in urothelial cancer. Sequencing was performed with immunoSEQ multiplex PCR; in TCRdb, only in-frame clones are kept and a portion is missing. The table records some 71,000 clones, approximately 83% of them present only once. The sample was PBMCs, taken around atezolizumab (anti-PD-L1) treatment. The receptors were gathered from a man in his sixties with urothelial cancer. Both conserved end residues are part of each CDR3. D genes are given only for firm matches. Expanded clones are given a class, and other clones once, few, many or no size at all.

v_gene: TRBV7-3
j_gene: TRBJ2-3
d_gene: TRBD2
abundance: NA
CDR3nt: TGTGCCAGCAGCAAGACCTGGACTAGCGGGGGGCTAGATACGCAGTATTTT
CDR3aa: CASSKTWTSGGLDTQYF

v_gene: TRBV11-2
j_gene: TRBJ2-5
d_gene: NA
abundance: NA
CDR3nt: TGTGCCAGCAGCTTTAACAGTCAAGAGACCCAGTACTTC
CDR3aa: CASSFNSQETQYF

v_gene: TRBV6-6
j_gene: TRBJ1-1
d_gene: NA
abundance: NA
CDR3nt: TGTGCCAGCAGTTATACAGGGAAAAACACTGAAGCTTTCTTT
CDR3aa: CASSYTGKNTEAFF

v_gene: TRBV7-2
j_gene: TRBJ1-5
d_gene: NA
abundance: once
CDR3nt: TGTGCCAGCAGCTTAGGGGCAGGACATAGCAATCAGCCCCAGCATTTT
CDR3aa: CASSLGAGHSNQPQHF

v_gene: TRBV19
j_gene: TRBJ1-5
d_gene: NA
abundance: NA
CDR3nt: TGTGCCAGTAGTCAACTAGGCTCGCCCCAGCATTTT
CDR3aa: CASSQLGSPQHF

v_gene: TRBV11-2
j_gene: TRBJ1-1
d_gene: NA
abundance: NA
CDR3nt: TGTGCCAGCAGCTTATTCGGAACTACGAACACTGAAGCTTTCTTT
CDR3aa: CASSLFGTTNTEAFF

v_gene: TRBV5-4
j_gene: TRBJ2-5
d_gene: NA
abundance: NA
CDR3nt: TGTGCCAGCAGCCGGACAGTATTCCAAGAGACCCAGTACTTC
CDR3aa: CASSRTVFQETQYF

v_gene: TRBV6-4
j_gene: TRBJ2-3
d_gene: NA
abundance: NA
CDR3nt: TGTGCCAGCAGGGGCAGCGGGAGCACAGATACGCAGTATTTT
CDR3aa: CASRGSGSTDTQYF

v_gene: TRBV5-1
j_gene: TRBJ1-1
d_gene: TRBD1
abundance: NA
CDR3nt: TGCGCCAGCAGCTTGGCGGGACAGCGGAACACTGAAGCTTTCTTT
CDR3aa: CASSLAGQRNTEAFF

v_gene: TRBV5-1
j_gene: TRBJ2-2
d_gene: NA
abundance: few
CDR3nt: TGCGCCAGCAGCCCCTGGCAGGGTGGCACCGGGGAGCTGTTTTTT
CDR3aa: CASSPWQGGTGELFF

v_gene: TRBV5-1
j_gene: TRBJ1-4
d_gene: NA
abundance: NA
CDR3nt: TGCGCCAGCAGCTTGCTCGGCAATCCGAGGGAAAAACTGTTTTTT
CDR3aa: CASSLLGNPREKLFF

v_gene: TRBV7-2
j_gene: TRBJ2-1
d_gene: TRBD2
abundance: NA
CDR3nt: TGTGCCAGCAGCTTACCTCCGGGGGGGCTTAATGAGCAGTTCTTC
CDR3aa: CASSLPPGGLNEQFF

v_gene: TRBV9
j_gene: TRBJ2-1
d_gene: NA
abundance: NA
CDR3nt: TGTGCCAGCAGCGACGAACTAGTAAATGGCCATGAGCAGTTCTTC
CDR3aa: CASSDELVNGHEQFF

v_gene: TRBV5-4
j_gene: TRBJ1-2
d_gene: TRBD1
abundance: NA
CDR3nt: TGTGCCAGCAGCTTGGAACGGCCGACAGGGGGCGTCTCCTTC
CDR3aa: CASSLERPTGGVSF

v_gene: TRBV30
j_gene: TRBJ2-7
d_gene: TRBD2
abundance: once
CDR3nt: TGTGCCTGGAGGAACCGGGGGGGGAATGGTCCCTACGAGCAGTACTTC
CDR3aa: CAWRNRGGNGPYEQYF

v_gene: TRBV30
j_gene: TRBJ1-5
d_gene: TRBD1
abundance: NA
CDR3nt: TGTGCCTGGAGTGACTTCACAGGGGGCAATCAGCCCCAGCATTTT
CDR3aa: CAWSDFTGGNQPQHF

v_gene: TRBV19
j_gene: TRBJ2-3
d_gene: TRBD2
abundance: NA
CDR3nt: TGTGCCAGTAGTACTAGCGGGGGGCGAGGGGGCACAGATACGCAGTATTTT
CDR3aa: CASSTSGGRGGTDTQYF

v_gene: TRBV4-3
j_gene: TRBJ2-7
d_gene: TRBD1
abundance: once
CDR3nt: TGCGCCAGCAGCCAAGATCGGGCAGGGGGCTACGAGCAGTACTTC
CDR3aa: CASSQDRAGGYEQYF

v_gene: TRBV7-9
j_gene: TRBJ2-5
d_gene: NA
abundance: NA
CDR3nt: TGTGCCAGCAGCTTAGCGCCCAGGAACCAAGAGACCCAGTACTTC
CDR3aa: CASSLAPRNQETQYF

v_gene: TRBV30
j_gene: TRBJ1-2
d_gene: NA
abundance: NA
CDR3nt: TGTGCCTGGAGTAGCGGACGGCAGATCTATGGCTACACCTTC
CDR3aa: CAWSSGRQIYGYTF

v_gene: TRBV5-1
j_gene: TRBJ2-6
d_gene: TRBD1
abundance: NA
CDR3nt: TGCGCCAGCAGCCAGGACAGGGTTAGATGGGGGGCCAACGTCCTGACTTTC
CDR3aa: CASSQDRVRWGANVLTF

v_gene: TRBV4-2
j_gene: TRBJ1-4
d_gene: NA
abundance: once
CDR3nt: TGTGCCAGCAGCCAAACCTACCGTGAGAATGAAAAACTGTTTTTT
CDR3aa: CASSQTYRENEKLFF

v_gene: TRBV11-2
j_gene: TRBJ2-4
d_gene: TRBD2
abundance: NA
CDR3nt: TGTGCCAGCAGCTTAGCTCTAGCGGGGGGGCTGGACATTCAGTACTTC
CDR3aa: CASSLALAGGLDIQYF

v_gene: TRBV5-4
j_gene: TRBJ1-2
d_gene: NA
abundance: NA
CDR3nt: TGTGCCAGCAGCTGGTCAGGGCGTGAATATGGCTACACCTTC
CDR3aa: CASSWSGREYGYTF

v_gene: TRBV28
j_gene: TRBJ2-3
d_gene: TRBD1
abundance: NA
CDR3nt: TGTGCCAGCAGTTTAGTTGGACAGGGCCGCACGGATACGCAGTATTTT
CDR3aa: CASSLVGQGRTDTQYF

v_gene: TRBV5-6
j_gene: TRBJ2-1
d_gene: TRBD2
abundance: NA
CDR3nt: TGTGCCAGCAGCAGACTAGCGGGGGGGGGAACCTACAATGAGCAGTTCTTC
CDR3aa: CASSRLAGGGTYNEQFF

v_gene: TRBV7-2
j_gene: TRBJ1-1
d_gene: NA
abundance: once
CDR3nt: TGTGCCAGCAGCTTAAGACCTCAGGGGCAGAGCACTGAAGCTTTCTTT
CDR3aa: CASSLRPQGQSTEAFF

v_gene: TRBV7-9
j_gene: TRBJ2-7
d_gene: TRBD1
abundance: once
CDR3nt: TGTGCCAGCAGCTTAACTCCCGGGACAGGGCCCTCCTACGAGCAGTACTTC
CDR3aa: CASSLTPGTGPSYEQYF

v_gene: TRBV7-9
j_gene: TRBJ1-4
d_gene: NA
abundance: NA
CDR3nt: TGTGCCAGCAGCTTCGGAGGGTTTGCCGGTGAAAAACTGTTTTTT
CDR3aa: CASSFGGFAGEKLFF

v_gene: TRBV6-1
j_gene: TRBJ2-7
d_gene: NA
abundance: NA
CDR3nt: TGTGCCAGCAGTGAACAGGGATCCCTCTACGAGCAGTACTTC
CDR3aa: CASSEQGSLYEQYF

v_gene: TRBV7-8
j_gene: TRBJ1-3
d_gene: TRBD1
abundance: NA
CDR3nt: TGTGCCAGCAGCTTAGTTGGGTCGGGACAGGGTTGGAACACCATATATTTT
CDR3aa: CASSLVGSGQGWNTIYF

v_gene: TRBV11-2
j_gene: TRBJ2-1
d_gene: TRBD2
abundance: NA
CDR3nt: TGTGCCAGCAGCTTAGTGGGGGGGTCCTACAATGAGCAGTTCTTC
CDR3aa: CASSLVGGSYNEQFF

v_gene: TRBV19
j_gene: TRBJ2-1
d_gene: NA
abundance: NA
CDR3nt: TGTGCCAGTACACTAGCTGGATCCTACAATGAGCAGTTCTTC
CDR3aa: CASTLAGSYNEQFF

v_gene: TRBV28
j_gene: TRBJ1-2
d_gene: NA
abundance: NA
CDR3nt: TGTGCCAGCAGTCCGACCCTAGGACGGGATAACTATGGCTACACCTTC
CDR3aa: CASSPTLGRDNYGYTF

v_gene: TRBV5-1
j_gene: TRBJ1-5
d_gene: TRBD1
abundance: NA
CDR3nt: TGCGCCAGCAGCTTACAGGGGTTTAGCAATCAGCCCCAGCATTTT
CDR3aa: CASSLQGFSNQPQHF

v_gene: TRBV19
j_gene: TRBJ2-3
d_gene: NA
abundance: NA
CDR3nt: TGTGCCAGTAGTGCCTATACACAGGGTTTCTCAGATACGCAGTATTTT
CDR3aa: CASSAYTQGFSDTQYF

v_gene: TRBV7-3
j_gene: TRBJ2-3
d_gene: NA
abundance: NA
CDR3nt: TGTGCCAGCAGCAGATCTGGGGCAACTAGCACAGATACGCAGTATTTT
CDR3aa: CASSRSGATSTDTQYF

v_gene: TRBV7-8
j_gene: TRBJ1-2
d_gene: TRBD1
abundance: NA
CDR3nt: TGTGCCAGCAGCCCGTACGCCGACAGGGACAGTGGCTACACCTTC
CDR3aa: CASSPYADRDSGYTF

v_gene: TRBV7-8
j_gene: TRBJ1-2
d_gene: TRBD1
abundance: NA
CDR3nt: TGTGCCAGCAGCTTGACAGGGCTCATTTCGAAGAACTATGGCTACACCTTC
CDR3aa: CASSLTGLISKNYGYTF

v_gene: TRBV29-1
j_gene: TRBJ1-2
d_gene: TRBD1
abundance: NA
CDR3nt: TGCAGCGCGTTGAACCCACAGGGGAACGGCTACACCTTC
CDR3aa: CSALNPQGNGYTF

v_gene: TRBV11-1
j_gene: TRBJ1-6
d_gene: TRBD1
abundance: NA
CDR3nt: TGTGCCAGCAGCACAGGGGGCTTTAGAAATTCACCCCTCCACTTT
CDR3aa: CASSTGGFRNSPLHF

v_gene: TRBV5-8
j_gene: TRBJ2-7
d_gene: NA
abundance: NA
CDR3nt: TGTGCCAGCAGCCCCGGGACACCCTACGAGCAGTACTTC
CDR3aa: CASSPGTPYEQYF

v_gene: TRBV27
j_gene: TRBJ2-7
d_gene: NA
abundance: NA
CDR3nt: TGTGCCAGCAGTTTATCAATAGCGACCCCCTACGAGCAGTACTTC
CDR3aa: CASSLSIATPYEQYF

v_gene: TRBV7-6
j_gene: TRBJ2-7
d_gene: NA
abundance: NA
CDR3nt: TGTGCCAGCAGTCGTCCTAACCTCGGCGAGCAGTACTTC
CDR3aa: CASSRPNLGEQYF

v_gene: TRBV5-1
j_gene: TRBJ2-5
d_gene: TRBD2
abundance: NA
CDR3nt: TGCGCCAGCAGCTTGGGGGTAGCGGGAATACAAGAGACCCAGTACTTC
CDR3aa: CASSLGVAGIQETQYF

v_gene: TRBV7-2
j_gene: TRBJ1-3
d_gene: TRBD1
abundance: NA
CDR3nt: TGTGCCACATCACCATCAGGGGGCTTCGCTGGAAACACCATATATTTT
CDR3aa: CATSPSGGFAGNTIYF

v_gene: TRBV28
j_gene: TRBJ2-4
d_gene: NA
abundance: NA
CDR3nt: TGTGCCAGCACCATAGGGGGGGGGCGCGGCATTCAGTACTTC
CDR3aa: CASTIGGGRGIQYF